The 14 T cell receptor beta chains in this list originate from one sample, sequenced in a study of T cells in Graves' hyperthyroidism and ophthalmopathy. The CDR3 regions of TCR beta were amplified from RNA transcripts. The primer set for the first-round RT-PCR of the TCR CDR3 was HTBI. TCRdb re-derived calls from the multiplex PCR reads in MiXCR, one entry per CDR3 protein. This sample has approximately 430,000 distinct CDR3 sequences; over 12% occur once, and the top ten carry under 15%. Sequences were obtained from blood. All receptors derive from a man younger than 35 with Graves' ophthalmopathy.

The chain recombines TRBV7-9 with TRBJ1-1; D gene ambiguous. CDR3 length: 14 residues. The V gene lost 5 bases and the J gene lost 6 bases, with 16 bases spanning the gap. Germline V gene data show CDR1 as SEHNR and CDR2 as FQNEAQ (reference sequence). CDR3 sequence (DNA): TGTGCCAGCAGCCCCGAAGGGAGTACGCCTGAAGCTTTCTTT. Translating gives CASSPEGSTPEAFF.

At least ten counts were recorded for this clonotype. V is TRBV11-1 and J is TRBJ2-7, with TRBD2 matching over 14 bases. Trimming cost V 5 bases and J 6 bases; bases outside gene matches: 6. This CDR3 has 15 residues. Germline-derived CDR1 and CDR2 are SGHAT and FQDESV (reference sequence). CDR3 bases: TGTGCCAGCAGCACGGGACTAGCGGGAGTGGGCGAGCAGTACTTC. Its protein is CASSTGLAGVGEQYF.

This clonotype showed up many times. The chain combines TRBV29-1 with TRBJ2-7; 9 nucleotides agree with TRBD2. Germline trimming cut 2 bases from V and 2 bases from J; bases unmatched to any gene: 1. Germline V gene data show CDR1 as SQVTM and CDR2 as ANQGSEA. The CDR3 sequence is 13 residues long. The CDR3 is CSVEPSGTYEQYF. The CDR3 DNA reads TGCAGCGTTGAACCTAGCGGGACCTACGAGCAGTACTTC.

Details on this clonotype: This sequence may be a read error, since a much larger clone differs from it by one base. J is TRBJ2-6 and V is TRBV6-1, with D maybe TRBD1 (5 bases). CDR1 and CDR2 (germline): MNHNS, SASEGT. The CDR3 spans 15 residues. The CDR3 sequence is CASSEGLTGASVLTF. CDR3 DNA sequence: TGTGCCAGCAGTGAAGGACTCACTGGGGCCAGCGTCCTGACTTTC.

This clonotype was seen many times. The V gene is TRBV5-1, the J gene TRBJ2-7; TRBD1 might be the D (6 bases). Deletions cut 0 bases from V and 3 bases from J, with 13 bases between. The CDR3 runs to 15 residues. CDR1 and CDR2 (germline): SGHRS, YFSETQ. The CDR3 loop reads CASSLAFGQLYEQYF. The CDR3, as DNA: TGCGCCAGCAGCTTGGCCTTCGGACAGCTCTACGAGCAGTACTTC.

This clonotype was detected ten times or more. This chain connects TRBV27 to TRBJ1-4; TRBD1 aligns across 7 bases. The CDR3 covers 17 residues. Germline CDR1 MNHEY, CDR2 SMNVEV (reference sequence). The ends lost 5 bases at V and 0 bases at J; junction bases unmatched: 9. The CDR3 DNA sequence: TGTGCCAGCAGTCAGGGACAGTTACTTGCAACTAATGAAAAACTGTTTTTT. It codes for CASSQGQLLATNEKLFF.

This chain uses TRBV20-1 with TRBJ2-1; D gene unclear. V shed 3 bases and J shed 4 bases, with 10 bases lying between them. The CDR3 has 13 amino acids. The germline CDR1 and CDR2 sequences are DFQATT and SNEGSKA (reference sequence). The CDR3 here is CSASALRYNEQFF. In nucleotides, the CDR3 is TGCAGTGCTAGTGCCTTACGGTACAATGAGCAGTTCTTC.

This clonotype showed up many times. J is TRBJ1-1 and V is TRBV12-3 or TRBV12-4, with a tentative D call TRBD1 (6 bases). Trimming cost V 4 bases and J 1 base, with 10 bases left between them. The CDR3 loop spans 14 amino acids. The chain's CDR3 is CASSSGQWNTEAFF. The DNA for the CDR3 is TGTGCCAGCAGTTCCGGACAGTGGAACACTGAAGCTTTCTTT.

This clonotype was observed many times. J is TRBJ2-3 and V is TRBV30, with 8 bases matching TRBD2. This CDR3 is 15 amino acids long. CDR1 is GTSNPN and CDR2 is SVGIG in the germline V gene (reference sequence). V lost 4 bases, J lost 4 bases, and 10 bases stayed unmatched. The CDR3 sequence is CAWIPGLGPADTQYF. In DNA form, the CDR3 reads TGTGCCTGGATTCCGGGACTAGGTCCCGCAGATACGCAGTATTTT.

This clonotype was counted only a few times. The chain links TRBV7-2 to TRBJ2-7; 9 bases fit TRBD1. The CDR3 has 16 residues. Germline CDR1 and CDR2: SGHTA and FQGNSA. Trimming at V came to 3 bases and at J to 2 bases, leaving 8 bases not matched to a gene. The chain's CDR3 is CASSFRRQGGTYEQYF. CDR3 sequence (DNA): TGTGCCAGCAGCTTCCGGCGACAGGGGGGGACCTACGAGCAGTACTTC.

This clonotype was seen many times. This rearrangement joins TRBV4-1 to TRBJ2-5; D possibly uses TRBD1 or TRBD2 (6 bases each). Germline V CDR1 and CDR2: MGHRA, YSYEKL. Trimming left V 5 bases short and J 5 bases short, with 12 bases between. This CDR3 has 13 amino acids. CDR3 loop: CASSYWRGETQYF. In DNA form, the CDR3 reads TGCGCCAGCAGCTACTGGAGGGGGGAGACCCAGTACTTC.

In its sample, this clonotype was seen many times. V and J are TRBV7-2 and TRBJ1-2, with 8 bases aligning to TRBD1. This CDR3 spans 14 amino acids. Germline CDR1 and CDR2: SGHTA and FQGNSA. V lost 5 bases, J lost 4 bases, and 6 bases stayed unmatched. The CDR3 reads CASSLDRVLYGYTF. The CDR3 nucleotides read TGTGCCAGCAGCCTGGACAGGGTCCTCTATGGCTACACCTTC.

There are a few counts of this clonotype. This may stem from a read error, because a much larger clone lies one nucleotide away. The rearrangement links TRBV12-3 or TRBV12-4 to TRBJ2-1; TRBD1 aligns across 10 bases. This CDR3 has 19 amino acids. With 5 bases clipped from V and 7 bases from J, the junction kept 20 bases outside the gene matches. CDR3 DNA sequence: TGTGCCAGCAGTCCCCCCAAATGGCCCGTCGGGACAGGGGTAAATGAGCAGTTCTTC. Protein product: CASSPPKWPVGTGVNEQFF.

This clonotype was observed many times. One end of the junction is discordant with germline, which a read error may explain. The chain links TRBV5-1 to TRBJ2-1; either TRBD1 or TRBD2 may fit D (5 bases each). This CDR3 comprises 17 residues. CDR1 and CDR2 from the germline V gene are SGHRS and YFSETQ. The CDR3 loop reads CASSPRDLRPPYDEQFF. Written as DNA, the CDR3 is TGCGCCAGCAGCCCCCGGGACCTTCGCCCCCCCTACGATGAGCAGTTCTTC.